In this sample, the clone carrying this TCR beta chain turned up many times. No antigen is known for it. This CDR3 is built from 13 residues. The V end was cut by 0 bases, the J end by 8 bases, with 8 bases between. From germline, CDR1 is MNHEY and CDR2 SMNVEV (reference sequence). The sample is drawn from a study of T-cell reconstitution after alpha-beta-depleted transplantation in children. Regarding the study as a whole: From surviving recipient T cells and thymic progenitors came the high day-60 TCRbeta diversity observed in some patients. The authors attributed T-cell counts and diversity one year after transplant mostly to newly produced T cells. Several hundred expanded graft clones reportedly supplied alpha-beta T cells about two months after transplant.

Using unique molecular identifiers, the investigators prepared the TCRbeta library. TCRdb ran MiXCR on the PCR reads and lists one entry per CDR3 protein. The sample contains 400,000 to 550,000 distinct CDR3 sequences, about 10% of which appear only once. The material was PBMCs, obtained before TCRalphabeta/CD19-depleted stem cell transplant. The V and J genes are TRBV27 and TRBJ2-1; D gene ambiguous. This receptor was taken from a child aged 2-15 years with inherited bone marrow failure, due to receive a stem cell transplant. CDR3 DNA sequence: TGTGCCAGCAGTTTATCAGGGCCTCATGAGCAGTTCTTC. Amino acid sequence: CASSLSGPHEQFF.